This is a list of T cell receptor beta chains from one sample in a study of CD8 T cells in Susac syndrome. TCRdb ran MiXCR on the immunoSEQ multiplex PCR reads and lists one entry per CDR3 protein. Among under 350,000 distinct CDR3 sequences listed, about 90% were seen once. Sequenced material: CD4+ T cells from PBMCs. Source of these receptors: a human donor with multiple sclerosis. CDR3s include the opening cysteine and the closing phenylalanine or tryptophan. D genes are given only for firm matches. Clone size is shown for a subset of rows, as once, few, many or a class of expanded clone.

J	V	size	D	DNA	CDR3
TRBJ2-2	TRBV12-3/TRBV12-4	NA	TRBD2	TGTGCCAGCAGTTTCGTAGCGGGAGTAGGGACCGGGGAGCTGTTTTTT	CASSFVAGVGTGELFF
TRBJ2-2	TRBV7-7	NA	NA	TGTGCTAGCAGCCCCTTTCGGGACTCCCTCAGGGAGCTGTTTTTT	CASSPFRDSLRELFF
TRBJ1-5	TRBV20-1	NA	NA	TGCAGTGCTAGAGAAGCCGGCCTTGAAAATCAGCCCCAGCATTTT	CSAREAGLENQPQHF
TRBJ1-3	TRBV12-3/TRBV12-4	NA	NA	TGTGCCAGCAGTCCCCGGGGCTCTGGAAACACCATATATTTT	CASSPRGSGNTIYF
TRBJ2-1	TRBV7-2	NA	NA	TGTGCCAGCAGCTTATACCTGGATAGTAGTGAGCAGTTCTTC	CASSLYLDSSEQFF
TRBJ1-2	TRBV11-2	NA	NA	TGTGCCAGCAGCTTAGATCTGTGGATCCCCTATGGCTACACCTTC	CASSLDLWIPYGYTF
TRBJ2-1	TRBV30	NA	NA	TGTGCCTGGAGTACCAGGGACAATGAGCAGTTCTTC	CAWSTRDNEQFF
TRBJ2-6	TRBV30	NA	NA	TGTGCCTGGGACCGCTCTGGGGCCAACGTCCTGACTTTC	CAWDRSGANVLTF
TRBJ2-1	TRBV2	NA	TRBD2	TGTGCCAGCAGTCCGCGTAGCGGGAGCTACAATGAGCAGTTCTTC	CASSPRSGSYNEQFF
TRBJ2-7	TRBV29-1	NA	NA	TGCAGCGTTTACTCCAATTCCTACGAGCAGTACTTC	CSVYSNSYEQYF
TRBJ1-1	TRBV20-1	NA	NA	TGCAGTGCTAGGACAGTGAACACTGAAGCTTTCTTT	CSARTVNTEAFF
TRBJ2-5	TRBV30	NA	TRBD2	TGTGCCTGGAGTGGAGGACTAGTTGGAGAGACCCAGTACTTC	CAWSGGLVGETQYF
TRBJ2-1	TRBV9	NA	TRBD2	TGTGCCAGCAGCCGTAGTCTGTTTGGTCTAGCGGGTGAAGAGGGATACAATGAGCAGTTCTTC	CASSRSLFGLAGEEGYNEQFF
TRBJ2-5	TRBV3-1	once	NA	TGTGCCAGCAGCGCACGACTATACCAAGAGACCCAGTACTTC	CASSARLYQETQYF
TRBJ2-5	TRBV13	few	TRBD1	TGTGCCAGCAGCCCCGGACAGGTTGTATCGGAGACCCAGTACTTC	CASSPGQVVSETQYF
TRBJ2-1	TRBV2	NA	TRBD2	TGTGCCAGCAGGACACTAGCGGGAGGCTACAATGAGCAGTTCTTC	CASRTLAGGYNEQFF
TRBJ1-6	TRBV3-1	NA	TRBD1	TGTGCCAGCAGCCAAGGACAGGGGATTTCACCCCTCCACTTT	CASSQGQGISPLHF
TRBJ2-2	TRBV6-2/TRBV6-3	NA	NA	TGTGCCAGCAGCTCACACACCGGGGAGCTGTTTTTT	CASSSHTGELFF
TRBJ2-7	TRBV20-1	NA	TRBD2	TGCAGTGCCCTAAGACTAGCGGGGGCCTACGAGCAGTACTTC	CSALRLAGAYEQYF
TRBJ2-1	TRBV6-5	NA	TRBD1	TGTGCCAGCAGTTTACTACCAGGGGGTATGAAGTTAGATGAGCAGTTCTTC	CASSLLPGGMKLDEQFF
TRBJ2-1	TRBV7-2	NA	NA	TGTGCCAGCAGCAAGGTCGTGGGGGTCTTCAATGAGCAGTTCTTC	CASSKVVGVFNEQFF
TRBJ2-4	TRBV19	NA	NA	TGTGCCAGTAAGGGACCCCAGCGACCGGGGGCTGCCAAAAACATTCAGTACTTC	CASKGPQRPGAAKNIQYF
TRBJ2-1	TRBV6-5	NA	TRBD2	TGTGCCAGCAGTGGACTAGCGGCTAATGAGCAGTTCTTC	CASSGLAANEQFF
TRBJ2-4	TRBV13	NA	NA	TGTGCCAGCAGCCCCCGGCCCTCAAACATTCAGTACTTC	CASSPRPSNIQYF
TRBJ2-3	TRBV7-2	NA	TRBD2	TGTGCCAGCAGCTCTTACGTTGGAGCGGGGGCTAGCACAGATACGCAGTATTTT	CASSSYVGAGASTDTQYF
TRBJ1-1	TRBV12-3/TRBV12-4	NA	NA	TGTGCCAGCAGACGCACCCCCGGGAGCAAGAACACTGAAGCTTTCTTT	CASRRTPGSKNTEAFF
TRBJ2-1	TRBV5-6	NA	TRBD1	TGTGCCAGCACTTTGGGCCTTAGCGGGACAGGGGTTTACAATGAGCAGTTCTTC	CASTLGLSGTGVYNEQFF
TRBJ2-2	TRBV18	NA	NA	TGTGCCAGCTCACCAGTCCTCAGGGGCAACACCGGGGAGCTGTTTTTT	CASSPVLRGNTGELFF